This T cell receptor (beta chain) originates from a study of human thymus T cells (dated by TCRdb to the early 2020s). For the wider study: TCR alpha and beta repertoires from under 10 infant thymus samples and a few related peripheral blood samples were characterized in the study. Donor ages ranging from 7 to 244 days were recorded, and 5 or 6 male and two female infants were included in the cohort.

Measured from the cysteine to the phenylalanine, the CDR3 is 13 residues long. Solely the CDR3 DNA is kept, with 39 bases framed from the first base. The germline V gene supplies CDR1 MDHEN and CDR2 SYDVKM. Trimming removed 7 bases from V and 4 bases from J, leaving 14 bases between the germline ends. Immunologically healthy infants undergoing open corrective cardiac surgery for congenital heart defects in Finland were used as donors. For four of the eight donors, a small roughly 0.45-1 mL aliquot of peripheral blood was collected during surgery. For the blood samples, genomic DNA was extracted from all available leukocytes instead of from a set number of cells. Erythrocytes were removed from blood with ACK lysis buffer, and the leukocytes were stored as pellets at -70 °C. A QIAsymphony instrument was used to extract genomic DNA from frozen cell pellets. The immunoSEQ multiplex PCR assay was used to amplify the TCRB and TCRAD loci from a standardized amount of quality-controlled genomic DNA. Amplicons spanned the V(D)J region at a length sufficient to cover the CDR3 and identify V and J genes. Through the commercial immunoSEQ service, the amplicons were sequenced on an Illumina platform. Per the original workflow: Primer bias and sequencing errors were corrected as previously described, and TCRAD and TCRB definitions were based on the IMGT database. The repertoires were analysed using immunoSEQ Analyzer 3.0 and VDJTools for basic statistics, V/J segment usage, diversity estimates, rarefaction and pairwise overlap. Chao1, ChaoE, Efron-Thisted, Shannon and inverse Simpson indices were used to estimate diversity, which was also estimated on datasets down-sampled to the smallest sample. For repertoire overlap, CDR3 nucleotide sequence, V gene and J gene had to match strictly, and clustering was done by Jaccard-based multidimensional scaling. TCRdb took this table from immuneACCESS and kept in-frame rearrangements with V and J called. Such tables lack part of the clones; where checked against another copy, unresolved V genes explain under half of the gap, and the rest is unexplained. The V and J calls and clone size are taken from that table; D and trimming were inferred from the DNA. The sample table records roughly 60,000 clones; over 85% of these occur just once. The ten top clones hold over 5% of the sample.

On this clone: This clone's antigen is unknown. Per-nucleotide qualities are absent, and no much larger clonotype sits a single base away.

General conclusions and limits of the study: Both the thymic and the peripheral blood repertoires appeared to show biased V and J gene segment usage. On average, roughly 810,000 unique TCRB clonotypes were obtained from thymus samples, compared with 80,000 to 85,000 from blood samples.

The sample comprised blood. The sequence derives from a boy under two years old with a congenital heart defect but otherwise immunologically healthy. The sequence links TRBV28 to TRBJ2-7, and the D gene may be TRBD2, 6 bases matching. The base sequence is TGTGCCAGCACCCTTCCCGGGACTTACGAGCAGTACTTC. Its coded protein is CASTLPGTYEQYF.